This TCR beta chain was recorded in a study of cytomegalovirus exposure and HLA in healthy donors. Study-level findings and limits: The classifier, whose performance was assessed in both the original and validation cohorts, reportedly diagnosed cytomegalovirus status with high specificity and sensitivity. The study flagged approximately 180 TCR beta chains as cytomegalovirus-associated. Within the approximately 130 validation repertoires, first-cohort TCR clusters tended to co-occur, according to a later analysis.

From the roughly 110-subject validation cohort, which was separate from the approximately 670-subject first cohort, the donors were drawn. The germline V gene encodes CDR1 LNHDA and CDR2 SQIVND (reference sequence). With 5 bases removed from V and 3 bases from J, the gap between germline ends came to 19 bases. The CDR3 length is 16 residues. Assay: immunoSEQ multiplex PCR; the TCRdb copy retains only in-frame clones and omits some. The sample gives 75,000 to 90,000 clones, 85% to 95% of which show up once; 0.69% is in the top ten. Comments on this clone: Its target is not known.

The clonotype originates from a woman aged 18-29 years in good health and CMV-seronegative. The rearrangement links TRBV19 to TRBJ1-1, with D perhaps TRBD1 (6 bases). The sequencing input was PBMCs. CDR3 DNA sequence: TGTGCCAGTAGTTTTTTTACCCAGGGACACCACACTGAAGCTTTCTTT. This translates into CASSFFTQGHHTEAFF.